This T cell receptor (beta chain) was profiled in a study of blood T cell repertoires in COVID-19. Study context: Samples representing acute and convalescent COVID-19 were sourced from the United States, Italy and Spain. PBMCs, B-cell-depleted T cells, or T cells provided the cDNA or gDNA that made up the material.

Germline assignment: CDR1 SGDLS and CDR2 YYNGEE. The CDR3 covers 15 residues. V dropped 5 bases and J dropped 4; count of bases not matched to a gene: 9. Per the study methods: It was from reference gene primer amplification that nucleated cell counts were estimated. Here immunoSEQ multiplex PCR was the method, and the copy in TCRdb shows in-frame clones only, minus some. That table supplies the V and J calls and clone size; D and trimming were determined from the DNA. Of fewer than 140,000 clones listed, roughly four fifths are singletons. This sequence was found in a woman between 55 and 75 years old with acute or convalescent COVID-19. The specimen sequenced was peripheral blood. V usage is TRBV9 and J usage is TRBJ1-2; 9 nucleotides line up with TRBD1. The CDR3 loop reads CASRGDREGGYGYTF. CDR3 nucleotide sequence: TGTGCCAGCAGAGGGGACAGGGAGGGTGGCTATGGCTACACCTTC. Full variable domain (rest looked up from reference TRBV9 and TRBJ1-2): DSGVTQTPKHLITATGQRVTLRCSPRSGDLSVYWYQQSLDQGLQFLIQYYNGEERAKGNILERFSAQQFPDLHSELNLSSLELGDSALYFCASRGDREGGYGYTFGSGTRLTVV.